This T cell receptor (beta chain) was found in a study of T cell responses to AZD1222 COVID-19 vaccine. Assay: immunoSEQ multiplex PCR; the TCRdb copy retains only in-frame clones and omits some. Of 250,000 to 300,000 clones in the sample, 90% to 95% were seen once. This CDR3 is built from 15 residues. Germline V CDR1 and CDR2: MNHEY, SMNVEV (reference sequence). Trimming shortened V by 2 bases and J by 2 bases, and 7 bases separated the two germline ends. Findings and limits, study-wide: Donors were chiefly white British, with a greater number of females, and clonal diversity was perhaps underestimated.

As to this clone: The antigen is unknown.

The TCR was taken from an adult who received the AZD1222 COVID-19 vaccine. This sample comprised peripheral blood, obtained 28 days after the second AZD1222 dose. The chain recombines TRBV27 with TRBJ2-6, with a possible D match to TRBD1 (5 bases). The CDR3 bases are TGTGCCAGCAGTTTACAGGGAACTGGGGCCAACGTCCTGACTTTC. It specifies CASSLQGTGANVLTF. Together with reference TRBV27 and TRBJ2-6, the CDR3 gives the full variable domain: EAQVTQNPRYLITVTGKKLTVTCSQNMNHEYMSWYRQDPGLGLRQIYYSMNVEVTDKGDVPEGYKVSRKEKRNFPLILESPSPNQTSLYFCASSLQGTGANVLTFGAGSRLTVL.